The rows below give T cell receptor beta chains drawn from one sample of a study of radiation and T cells in renal cell carcinoma. Some clones are missing from TCRdb's copy, which holds only in-frame ones; the method was immunoSEQ multiplex PCR. The sample shows around 130,000 clones, about 88% of them seen only once. The starting material was blood, obtained from a patient whose treatment included radiotherapy and nephrectomy. All receptors derive from a woman in her seventies with renal cell carcinoma. CDR3s include the opening cysteine and the closing phenylalanine or tryptophan. A D gene is named only where the DNA matches it firmly. Clone size, where shown, is once, few, many, or a class for clones that have expanded.

>once|12|TRBV19|TRBJ2-1|NA
CASSVIGNEQFF
TGTGCCAGTAGTGTGATCGGCAATGAGCAGTTCTTC
>NA|14|TRBV7-3|TRBJ1-2|NA
CASSLTQSGDGYTF
TGTGCCAGCAGCTTAACGCAATCAGGGGACGGCTACACCTTC
>once|13|TRBV2|TRBJ2-1|TRBD2
CASRGLAGGEQFF
TGTGCCAGCAGGGGACTAGCGGGAGGGGAGCAGTTCTTC
>once|12|TRBV5-1|TRBJ1-1|TRBD1
CASATGDTEAFF
TGCGCCAGCGCTACAGGGGACACTGAAGCTTTCTTT
>NA|13|TRBV25-1|TRBJ1-2|NA
CASSSLLGDGYTF
TGTGCCAGCTCCAGTCTGCTAGGGGATGGCTACACCTTC
>once|15|TRBV19|TRBJ2-2|TRBD1
CASSIGDRHTGELFF
TGTGCCAGTAGTATAGGGGACAGACACACCGGGGAGCTGTTTTTT
>few|15|TRBV7-9|TRBJ1-2|NA
CASSLADPRGYGYTF
TGTGCCAGCAGCTTAGCAGACCCCAGAGGCTATGGCTACACCTTC
>NA|15|TRBV7-9|TRBJ2-2|TRBD2
CASRDLAVGTGELFF
TGTGCCAGCAGAGATCTAGCGGTCGGCACCGGGGAGCTGTTTTTT
>NA|13|TRBV30|TRBJ2-3|NA
CAWSVGGTDTQYF
TGTGCCTGGAGTGTAGGAGGGACAGATACGCAGTATTTT
>NA|14|TRBV2|TRBJ2-1|NA
CASSEALQGHEQFF
TGTGCCAGCAGTGAAGCGCTACAGGGTCATGAGCAGTTCTTC
>NA|14|TRBV5-1|TRBJ2-5|TRBD1
CASSLRDRRGTQYF
TGCGCCAGCAGCCTGAGGGACAGAAGAGGGACCCAGTACTTC
>NA|14|TRBV5-6|TRBJ2-1|NA
CASSLTMHYNEQFF
TGTGCCAGCAGCTTAACGATGCACTACAATGAGCAGTTCTTC
>NA|13|TRBV27|TRBJ2-1|NA
CASNPWGSNEQFF
TGTGCCAGCAACCCATGGGGGAGCAATGAGCAGTTCTTC
>NA|17|TRBV9|TRBJ2-3|TRBD1
CATSRGPGPQGTDTQYF
TGTGCCACCTCGAGGGGGCCCGGACCCCAGGGCACAGATACGCAGTATTTT
>NA|14|TRBV28|TRBJ1-1|NA
CASSQGSKNTEAFF
TGTGCCAGCAGTCAGGGAAGTAAAAACACTGAAGCTTTCTTT
>few|12|TRBV5-6|TRBJ1-1|NA
CASSIQNTEAFF
TGTGCCAGCAGTATCCAGAACACTGAAGCTTTCTTT
>NA|16|TRBV27|TRBJ2-6|NA
CASSTPQGLGANVLTF
TGTGCCAGCAGTACCCCACAGGGCCTGGGGGCCAACGTCCTGACTTTC
>NA|14|TRBV28|TRBJ2-3|NA
CASSFGPALHTQYF
TGTGCCAGCAGTTTCGGGCCGGCACTTCATACGCAGTATTTT
>NA|14|TRBV7-8|TRBJ1-1|NA
CASSIREADTEAFF
TGTGCCAGCAGCATCCGGGAGGCTGACACTGAAGCTTTCTTT
>NA|15|TRBV28|TRBJ2-7|TRBD1
CASSGRDRSTYEQYF
TGTGCCAGCAGCGGCCGGGACAGGTCAACCTACGAGCAGTACTTC
>few|12|TRBV19|TRBJ1-2|NA
CASSPDSYGYTF
TGTGCCAGTAGTCCGGACAGCTATGGCTACACCTTC
>NA|13|TRBV7-9|TRBJ1-2|NA
CASSFEATAGYTF
TGTGCCAGCAGCTTTGAGGCGACGGCCGGCTACACCTTC
>NA|16|TRBV4-1|TRBJ2-5|NA
CASSQDRTQGEETQYF
TGCGCCAGCAGCCAAGATCGTACCCAAGGGGAAGAGACCCAGTACTTC
>NA|13|TRBV7-2|TRBJ2-3|NA
CASSLPYGDTQYF
TGTGCCAGCAGCCTGCCGTATGGAGATACGCAGTATTTT
>NA|12|TRBV27|TRBJ2-7|NA
CASSDYRAEQYF
TGTGCCAGCAGTGACTACAGAGCCGAGCAGTACTTC
>NA|15|TRBV9|TRBJ2-1|NA
CASSVGLAHYNEQFF
TGTGCCAGCAGCGTAGGGCTAGCGCACTACAATGAGCAGTTCTTC
>once|12|TRBV14|TRBJ1-2|NA
CASSPSNYGYTF
TGTGCCAGCAGCCCATCTAACTATGGCTACACCTTC
>NA|15|TRBV13|TRBJ2-1|TRBD2
CASSLLLADYNEQFF
TGTGCCAGCAGCTTACTCCTAGCGGACTACAATGAGCAGTTCTTC
>few|14|TRBV5-6|TRBJ1-1|NA
CASSLTTVNTEAFF
TGTGCCAGCAGCTTGACGACAGTGAACACTGAAGCTTTCTTT
>NA|14|TRBV7-2|TRBJ1-2|NA
CASSLAGSERGYTF
TGTGCCAGCAGCTTAGCAGGAAGTGAGAGGGGCTACACCTTC
>NA|15|TRBV6-5|TRBJ1-5|NA
CASRNTGAGNQPQHF
TGTGCCAGCAGAAACACGGGGGCGGGAAATCAGCCCCAGCATTTT
>NA|14|TRBV5-4|TRBJ1-2|NA
CASSLIESGNGYTF
TGTGCCAGCAGCTTGATTGAATCAGGGAATGGCTACACCTTC
>NA|12|TRBV29-1|TRBJ2-5|NA
CSVEQSQETQYF
TGCAGCGTTGAACAGAGCCAAGAGACCCAGTACTTC
>once|16|TRBV7-2|TRBJ2-2|TRBD2
CASSFRLAGNTGELFF
TGTGCCAGCAGCTTCCGACTAGCGGGGAACACCGGGGAGCTGTTTTTT
>NA|17|TRBV27|TRBJ1-2|NA
CASRTWGAGSYSYGYTF
TGTGCCAGCAGGACCTGGGGCGCAGGATCTTATAGCTATGGCTACACCTTC
>NA|15|TRBV23-1|TRBJ2-7|NA
CASSQSKGRIYEQYF
TGCGCCAGCAGTCAATCGAAGGGACGGATCTACGAGCAGTACTTC
>NA|13|TRBV14|TRBJ2-3|NA
CASSRLSTDTQYF
TGTGCCAGCAGCCGGCTTAGCACAGATACGCAGTATTTT
>NA|14|TRBV5-1|TRBJ1-1|NA
CASSLEGSNTEAFF
TGCGCCAGCAGCTTGGAGGGCTCGAACACTGAAGCTTTCTTT
>NA|13|TRBV2|TRBJ1-1|NA
CASSEVPGTEAFF
TGTGCCAGCAGTGAAGTCCCGGGTACTGAAGCTTTCTTT
>NA|13|TRBV6-5|TRBJ2-7|NA
CASSPLGESEQYF
TGTGCCAGCAGCCCCCTGGGGGAGTCCGAGCAGTACTTC
>NA|13|TRBV9|TRBJ2-5|NA
CASSVGPRETQYF
TGTGCCAGCAGCGTAGGGCCACGAGAGACCCAGTACTTC
>NA|11|TRBV7-2|TRBJ1-4|NA
CASSLGGGAVF
TGTGCCAGCAGCTTAGGGGGAGGGGCCGTTTTT
>NA|15|TRBV5-1|TRBJ2-1|NA
CASSWVLDTYNEQFF
TGCGCCAGCAGCTGGGTCCTGGATACCTACAATGAGCAGTTCTTC
>NA|14|TRBV6-6|TRBJ1-3|TRBD1
CASSTGGSGNTIYF
TGTGCCAGCAGCACAGGGGGGTCTGGAAACACCATATATTTT
>NA|12|TRBV5-1|TRBJ2-3|NA
CASSPPGDTQYF
TGCGCCAGCAGCCCCCCGGGAGATACGCAGTATTTT
>NA|17|TRBV27|TRBJ2-2|TRBD2
CASSFRTSGGTAPSLFF
TGTGCCAGCAGTTTCCGAACTAGCGGGGGGACCGCACCTTCTCTGTTTTTT
>NA|14|TRBV10-3|TRBJ2-2|TRBD1
CAIRSQGAAGELFF
TGTGCCATCAGATCACAGGGGGCTGCCGGGGAGCTGTTTTTT
>NA|14|TRBV4-1|TRBJ2-5|NA
CASSQVRLQETQYF
TGCGCCAGCAGCCAAGTTAGACTGCAAGAGACCCAGTACTTC
>NA|14|TRBV5-4|TRBJ1-2|NA
CASSLGSYVSGYTF
TGTGCCAGCAGCTTGGGGTCGTACGTGAGTGGCTACACCTTC
>NA|14|TRBV7-2|TRBJ2-7|NA
CASSTAGRSYEQYF
TGTGCCAGCAGCACAGCAGGACGATCCTACGAGCAGTACTTC
>NA|13|TRBV11-2|TRBJ1-1|NA
CASSSLRRTGAFF
TGTGCCAGCAGCTCCTTGAGGCGGACGGGTGCTTTCTTT
>NA|15|TRBV7-2|TRBJ2-7|NA
CASSLTGAGTYEQYF
TGTGCCAGCAGCTTAACAGGAGCCGGGACCTACGAGCAGTACTTC